Presented here are 18 T cell receptor beta chains from one specimen sequenced in a study of blood T cells in healthy people across ages. Primers used in a second PCR of about 6 to 12 cycles were a sample-barcoded 5' primer and a J-beta primer mix. Using its own MiXCR run on the 5' RACE reads, TCRdb lists one record per CDR3 protein. The table lists around 750,000 distinct CDR3 sequences, approximately 55% of them singletons. What was sequenced was blood. These receptors came from a man at least 80 years old in good health.

The chain uses TRBV13 and TRBJ1-1; a possible D gene is TRBD1 (5 bases). Germline V CDR1 and CDR2: PRHDT, FYEKMQ (reference sequence). CDR3 length: 13 amino acids. V was shortened by 1 base and J by 5 bases, with 8 bases between the two germline ends. CDR3 nucleotide sequence: TGTGCCAGCAGCTTAGAGGAGGGGACTGAAGCTTTCTTT. It encodes CASSLEEGTEAFF.

The chain uses TRBV4-2 and TRBJ2-5, with 8 bases matching TRBD1. Germline-derived CDR1 and CDR2 are LGHNA and YNFKEQ. J gave up 11 bases and V 3 bases, and 20 bases lay outside the gene matches. The CDR3 length is 17 residues. The CDR3 spells CASSHADRELGLGEQYF. The CDR3 DNA follows: TGTGCCAGCAGCCATGCGGACAGGGAGTTAGGGTTAGGGGAGCAGTACTTC.

The V call is TRBV4-1, the J call TRBJ2-7; a possible D gene is TRBD2 (5 bases). This CDR3 region has 14 residues. Trimming cost V 8 bases and J 7 bases, with 21 bases left between them. Germline V gives CDR1 MGHRA, CDR2 YSYEKL. CDR3 region: CASGGGRAPWEQYF. The CDR3 DNA sequence: TGCGCCAGCGGCGGAGGAAGGGCGCCTTGGGAGCAGTACTTC.

The chain combines TRBV25-1 with TRBJ2-5; no clear D gene. Trimming cost V 5 bases and J 1 base, with 8 bases left between them. Germline V gives CDR1 MGHDK, CDR2 SYGVNS. This CDR3 is built from 13 residues. CDR3 in DNA: TGTGCCAGCAGTAAGGGCGCCCAAGAGACCCAGTACTTC. Translating it yields CASSKGAQETQYF.

The CDR3, as DNA: TGTGCCACCACGAAGGGGGGCGGCTATGGCTACACCTTC. Its translation: CATTKGGGYGYTF. V is TRBV6-6 and J is TRBJ1-2; possibly TRBD1 for D (6 bases). V gave up 10 bases and J gave up 4 bases, with 16 bases separating them. This CDR3 spans 13 amino acids. Germline V gene sequence: CDR1 MNHNY, CDR2 SVGAGI (reference sequence).

This chain links TRBV20-1 with TRBJ1-2; 8 nucleotides agree with TRBD1. V shed 2 bases, J shed 0 bases, and the junction held 11 bases outside the gene matches. The germline CDR1 and CDR2 sequences are DFQATT and SNEGSKA (reference sequence). The CDR3 is 17 amino acids. The CDR3 nucleotides are TGCAGTGCTAGATATCCGGGACAGGATACCTCTAACTATGGCTACACCTTC. Protein sequence: CSARYPGQDTSNYGYTF.

This clonotype was seen a single time. The chain links TRBV2 to TRBJ1-5, with D perhaps matching TRBD1 (5 bases). The CDR3 is 16 residues long. V was clipped by 0 bases and J by 6 bases, with 15 bases between them. Germline V CDR1 and CDR2: SNHLY, FYNNEI. For the CDR3, the DNA is TGTGCCAGCAGTGAAGCCATGGGGACCTTTGCTCAGCCCCAGCATTTT. Translation gives CASSEAMGTFAQPQHF. The whole variable domain, filled in from reference TRBV2 and TRBJ1-5, reads EPEVTQTPSHQVTQMGQEVILRCVPISNHLYFYWYRQILGQKVEFLVSFYNNEISEKSEIFDDQFSVERPDGSNFTLKIRSTKLEDSAMYFCASSEAMGTFAQPQHFGDGTRLSIL.

This clonotype turned up a few times. The genes are TRBV7-3 and TRBJ2-7, with D perhaps TRBD2 (6 bases). This CDR3 region has 15 residues. Trimming left V 5 bases short and J 0 bases short, with 14 bases between. Looked up from germline, CDR1 is SGHTA and CDR2 is FQGTGA. The CDR3 nucleotides read TGTGCCAGCAGCCTCCATGGGGACTCCTCCTACGAGCAGTACTTC. Amino acid sequence: CASSLHGDSSYEQYF.

This rearrangement joins TRBV25-1 to TRBJ2-1, with D hard to call. Trimming shortened V by 1 base and J by 3 bases, and 13 bases separated the two germline ends. CDR1 and CDR2 from the germline V gene are MGHDK and SYGVNS. The CDR3 runs 16 residues. CDR3 DNA: TGTGCCAGCAGTGAATCACGCGGAGCCCACTACAATGAGCAGTTCTTC. Encoded protein: CASSESRGAHYNEQFF.

This chain uses TRBV20-1 with TRBJ1-2; 8 nucleotides align to TRBD1. The CDR3 totals 14 residues. Germline loops: CDR1 DFQATT, CDR2 SNEGSKA (reference sequence). V dropped 4 bases and J dropped 7; count of bases not matched to a gene: 11. CDR3 residues: CSATDPTGESGYTF. The CDR3 DNA reads as TGCAGTGCTACCGACCCGACAGGGGAGAGTGGCTACACCTTC.

This chain links TRBV5-1 with TRBJ2-5; either TRBD1 or TRBD2 may fit D (6 bases each). The J call could be wrong; TRBJ2-7 is a better fit for the DNA end. Per the germline V gene, CDR1 is SGHRS and CDR2 is YFSETQ. There are 14 residues in the CDR3. CDR3 nucleotide sequence: TGCGCCAGCAGCCGAGGGGGGCCCACCTACGAGCAGTACTTC. It encodes CASSRGGPTYEQYF.

This clonotype was seen repeatedly, ten times or more. The chain has TRBV20-1 and TRBJ2-7; D is undetermined. This CDR3 contains 12 residues. Germline loops: CDR1 DFQATT, CDR2 SNEGSKA (reference sequence). The V gene lost 2 bases and the J gene lost 3 bases, with 8 bases spanning the gap. CDR3 sequence reads: CSARRQDYEQYF. The CDR3 DNA reads TGCAGTGCTAGACGGCAGGACTACGAGCAGTACTTC.

V is TRBV29-1 and J is TRBJ2-3, with 10 bases that match TRBD1. Per the germline V gene, CDR1 is SQVTM and CDR2 is ANQGSEA. The CDR3 is 13 amino acids. Trimming cost V 7 bases and J 2 bases; bases outside gene matches: 3. Here the CDR3 DNA reads TGCAGCGCTGACAGGGGGCACACAGATACGCAGTATTTT. Encoded protein: CSADRGHTDTQYF.

The V and J genes are TRBV6-1 and TRBJ2-2; D unresolved. Deletions cut 4 bases from V and 6 bases from J, with 9 bases between. The CDR3 runs to 13 residues. Germline V gene lookup returns CDR1 MNHNS and CDR2 SASEGT. The CDR3 loop is CASSVRTAGELFF. CDR3 DNA sequence: TGTGCCAGCAGTGTTCGCACGGCCGGGGAGCTGTTTTTT.

The chain links TRBV29-1 to TRBJ1-2; D remains ambiguous. Between the trimmed V and J ends, which lost 4 bases and 7 bases, there was a span of 10 bases. The CDR3 contains 11 residues. Germline V gene data show CDR1 as SQVTM and CDR2 as ANQGSEA. The CDR3 sequence: CSVGGGFGYTF. The CDR3 DNA reads as TGCAGCGTTGGAGGCGGGTTTGGCTACACCTTC.

The chain uses TRBV2 and TRBJ2-3, with 10 bases lining up with TRBD1. Trimming at V came to 8 bases and at J to 3 bases, leaving 8 bases not matched to a gene. There are 15 residues in the CDR3. Germline values: CDR1 SNHLY, CDR2 FYNNEI. The CDR3 loop reads CASLAPGQGTDTQYF. Written as DNA, the CDR3 is TGTGCCAGCCTTGCTCCGGGACAGGGGACAGATACGCAGTATTTT.

This clonotype was picked up a small number of times. The gene calls are TRBV6-5 and TRBJ2-7; no clear D gene. Germline V CDR1 and CDR2: MNHEY, SVGAGI. Trimming removed 6 bases from V and 0 bases from J, with 12 bases in between. This CDR3 region has 14 residues. The CDR3 here is CASRMTGSSYEQYF. In nucleotides, the CDR3 is TGTGCCAGCAGAATGACCGGCAGCTCCTACGAGCAGTACTTC.

The chain couples TRBV28 to TRBJ1-2; D may be TRBD1 (5 bases). The CDR3 loop spans 12 amino acids. CDR1 and CDR2 from the germline V gene are MDHEN and SYDVKM. Trimming took 6 bases from V and 8 from J, leaving 13 bases between them. The CDR3 region has the DNA TGTGCCAGCAGGCCCGGGACGAGGGGCTACACCTTC. It translates to CASRPGTRGYTF.